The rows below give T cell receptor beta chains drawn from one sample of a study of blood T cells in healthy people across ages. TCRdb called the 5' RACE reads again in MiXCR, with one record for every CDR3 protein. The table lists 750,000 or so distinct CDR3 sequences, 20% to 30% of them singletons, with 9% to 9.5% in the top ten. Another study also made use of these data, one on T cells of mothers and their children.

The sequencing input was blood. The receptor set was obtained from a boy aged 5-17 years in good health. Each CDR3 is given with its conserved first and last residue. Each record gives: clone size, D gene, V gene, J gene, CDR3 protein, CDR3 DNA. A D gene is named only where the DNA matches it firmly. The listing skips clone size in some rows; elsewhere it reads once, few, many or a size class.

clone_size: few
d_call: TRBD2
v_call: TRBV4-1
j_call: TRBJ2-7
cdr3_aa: CASSQRPGTSGMKEGEQYF
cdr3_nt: TGCGCCAGCAGCCAACGTCCCGGGACTAGCGGGATGAAGGAAGGCGAGCAGTACTTC

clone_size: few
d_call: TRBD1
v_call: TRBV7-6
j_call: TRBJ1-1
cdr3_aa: CASSLDRRHTEAFF
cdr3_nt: TGTGCCAGCAGCTTGGACAGGAGACACACTGAAGCTTTCTTT

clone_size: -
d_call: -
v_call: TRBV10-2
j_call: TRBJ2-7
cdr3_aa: CASSEIRESRYEQYF
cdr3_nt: TGCGCCAGCAGTGAAATAAGGGAGAGTCGCTACGAGCAGTACTTC

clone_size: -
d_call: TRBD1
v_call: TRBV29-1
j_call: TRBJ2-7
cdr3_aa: CSVGTGPTSYEQYF
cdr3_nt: TGCAGCGTTGGGACAGGGCCGACCTCCTACGAGCAGTACTTC

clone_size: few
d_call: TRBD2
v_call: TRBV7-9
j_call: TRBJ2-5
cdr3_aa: CASSSRLAIGETQYF
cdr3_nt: TGTGCCAGCAGCTCTAGACTAGCGATCGGGGAGACCCAGTACTTC

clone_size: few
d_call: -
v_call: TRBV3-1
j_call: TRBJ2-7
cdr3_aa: CASSQDFPGQREQYF
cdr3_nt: TGTGCCAGCAGCCAAGATTTTCCAGGGCAGCGGGAGCAGTACTTC

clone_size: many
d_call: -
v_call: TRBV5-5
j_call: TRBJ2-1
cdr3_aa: CASSPEDEQFF
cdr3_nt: TGTGCCAGCAGCCCAGAGGATGAGCAGTTCTTC

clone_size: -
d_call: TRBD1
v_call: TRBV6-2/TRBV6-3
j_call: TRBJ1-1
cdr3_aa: CASSPDRGLLAFF
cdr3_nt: TGTGCCAGCAGCCCCGACAGGGGGCTGTTGGCTTTCTTT

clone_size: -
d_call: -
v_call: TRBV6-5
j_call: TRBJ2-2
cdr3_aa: CASRGETGELFF
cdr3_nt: TGTGCCAGCCGGGGTGAGACCGGGGAGCTGTTTTTT

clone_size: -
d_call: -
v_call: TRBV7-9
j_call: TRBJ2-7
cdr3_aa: CASSLVEGNEQYF
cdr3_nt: TGTGCCAGCAGCTTAGTTGAAGGGAACGAGCAGTACTTC

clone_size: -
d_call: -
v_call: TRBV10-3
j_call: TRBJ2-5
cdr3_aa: CAISDPRAGETQYF
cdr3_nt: TGTGCCATCAGTGACCCGAGAGCTGGGGAGACCCAGTACTTC